Sequencing of this T cell receptor (beta chain) was carried out in a study of T cell repertoires in cytomegalovirus infection. At the level of the study: CMV infection together with matching HLA type was indicated by public TCR beta signatures. Study-wide findings and caveats: CMV-specific TCR beta clonotypes restricted by HLA-C were the ones dominating the ex vivo response.

TCRdb re-called the reads through MiXCR, storing one row per CDR3 protein. The data show 400,000 or so distinct CDR3 sequences, around 32% seen once. With regard to this clonotype: Its antigen remains unknown. Its ends do not fully match the called genes, so a read error is possible.

The TCR comes from a human donor in good health (CMV status not recorded). Some clones in this sample may be carry-over from other donors' samples. The sample comprised PBMCs.

This chain's CDR3 is CANSIGVNTEAFF. CDR3 nucleotides: TGTGCCAATAGTATCGGGGTGAACACTGAAGCTTTCTTT. The rearrangement joins TRBV19 to TRBJ1-1; no clear D gene. The CDR3 loop spans 13 amino acids. The germline V gene has CDR1 LNHDA and CDR2 SQIVND (reference sequence).